The sequence of this T cell receptor (beta chain) was determined in a study of blood T cell repertoires in COVID-19. This CDR3 spans 16 amino acids. Germline CDR1 SGDLS, CDR2 YYNGEE. The V and J ends lost 0 bases and 1 base, in that order; junction bases with no gene match: 3. Assay used: immunoSEQ multiplex PCR; TCRdb lists only in-frame clones, some missing. This table holds 180,000 or so clones, over 70% found once. The sequenced sample was PBMCs or T cells enriched from blood (not recorded which). V is TRBV9 and J is TRBJ2-1; 8 bases are a match to TRBD2. The origin of this receptor is a woman in her sixties who had recovered from COVID-19. The CDR3 loop reads CASSVARGGSYNEQFF. The DNA of the CDR3 is TGTGCCAGCAGCGTAGCCCGGGGGGGTTCCTACAATGAGCAGTTCTTC.